This TCR beta chain was recorded in a study of CD8 T cells in ankylosing spondylitis. Study-wide findings and caveats: Researchers report that disease-linked clones proved CD8+ and relatively rare in peripheral blood. What seemed typical of ankylosing spondylitis blood was a TCR beta motif built from about 8 highly homologous variants. According to the report, clones linked to the disease were significantly enriched in matched synovial fluid samples taken from ankylosing spondylitis patients.

A note on this clonotype: What it binds is unknown.

It was by quantitative 5'-RACE with molecular barcodes that TCR beta libraries were made. TCRdb re-called the 5' RACE reads with MiXCR, one entry per CDR3 protein. The sample comprises a few hundred thousand distinct CDR3 sequences, 15% to 20% of which are singletons, and under 1.2% rests with the top ten. The specimen was blood, either unsorted or a sorted T cell fraction (not recorded which). The receptor comes from a male donor with ankylosing spondylitis.

CDR3 bases: TGTGCCAGCAGTTACGGGCTTCGGCAAAACCAAGAGACCCAGTACTTC. Encoded protein: CASSYGLRQNQETQYF. The chain carries TRBV6-2 or TRBV6-3 and TRBJ2-5; no clear D gene. The germline V gene encodes CDR1 MNHEY and CDR2 SVGEGT. V shed 2 bases and J shed 0 bases, with 13 bases lying between them. There are 16 residues in the CDR3.